Below are 29 T cell receptor beta chains sequenced from a single sample in a study of cytomegalovirus exposure and HLA in healthy donors. With 60 Vbeta and 13 Jbeta primers, the PCR was carried out. Some clones are missing from TCRdb's copy, which holds only in-frame ones; the method was immunoSEQ multiplex PCR. Altogether roughly 180,000 clones are present, 82% being singletons, with the ten largest covering less than 2%. Specimen: PBMCs. These receptors originate from a man between 35 and 55 years old in good health and CMV-seronegative.

This clone has a single count. The V call is TRBV7-2, the J call TRBJ2-5; D gene ambiguous. Deletions cut 5 bases from V and 9 bases from J, with 19 bases between. The germline V gene has CDR1 SGHTA and CDR2 FQGNSA. The CDR3 is 14 amino acids. CDR3 DNA sequence: TGTGCCAGCAGCCAACCACCCCTTGGCTTGGCCCAGTACTTC. The encoded protein is CASSQPPLGLAQYF.

The CDR3 DNA follows: TGTGCCAGCACCAAGAGACAGGGTAGTATTCGCGAGCAGTACTTC. Translated: CASTKRQGSIREQYF. This chain joins TRBV28 and TRBJ2-7, with 7 bases aligning to TRBD1. The junction had 15 bases not matched to a gene; V was cut back by 7 bases and J by 6 bases. Germline V lookup: CDR1 MDHEN, CDR2 SYDVKM. The CDR3 spans 15 residues.

Only one count was recorded for this clone. The chain uses TRBV15 and TRBJ1-5, with unresolved D. V was shortened by 1 base and J by 3 bases, with 10 bases between the two germline ends. This CDR3 has 15 amino acids. Germline V lookup: CDR1 LNHNV, CDR2 YYDKDF (reference sequence). The CDR3 DNA reads TGTGCCACCAGCAGAGGGTCCCCTAACAATCAGCCCCAGCATTTT. Translating gives CATSRGSPNNQPQHF.

V is TRBV12-5 and J is TRBJ2-2, with TRBD1 identical over 7 bases. The V and J ends lost 6 bases and 1 base, in that order; junction bases with no gene match: 5. Germline CDR1 and CDR2: LGHNT and FRNRAP. This CDR3 contains 15 residues. CDR3 in amino acids: CASGQWTGNTGELFF. Written as DNA, the CDR3 is TGTGCTAGTGGCCAATGGACAGGGAACACCGGGGAGCTGTTTTTT.

This clone was observed a single time. One end of the junction varies from germline; a read error may be responsible. The V gene is TRBV7-7, the J gene TRBJ1-1; weak D call: TRBD1 (5 bases). The CDR3 totals 15 residues. Germline assignment: CDR1 SSHAT and CDR2 FNYEAQ (reference sequence). Written as DNA, the CDR3 is TGTGCTAGCAGCCCAATTAGTCCCGGGCAGGGTGAAGCTTTCTTT. The encoded protein is CASSPISPGQGEAFF.

The chain recombines TRBV10-3 with TRBJ2-3, with 7 bases fitting TRBD2. The CDR3 has 16 residues. The V and J ends lost 6 bases and 0 bases, in that order; junction bases with no gene match: 9. Germline assignment: CDR1 ENHRY and CDR2 SYGVKD. CDR3 in amino acids: CAISSLAIASTDTQYF. The CDR3 DNA sequence: TGTGCCATCAGCTCACTAGCGATTGCTAGCACAGATACGCAGTATTTT.

This clone was detected a few times. The chain is built from TRBV18 and TRBJ2-7, with a tentative D call TRBD1 (6 bases). Germline CDR1 reads KGHSH; CDR2 reads LQKENI. The CDR3 has 14 amino acids. V dropped 3 bases and J dropped 0 bases, with 9 bases sitting between them. The CDR3 region has the DNA TGTGCCAGCTCACCTGACAGGAACTCCTACGAGCAGTACTTC. As protein: CASSPDRNSYEQYF.

The chain uses TRBV19 and TRBJ1-5; TRBD1 agrees at 8 bases. CDR1 LNHDA and CDR2 SQIVND come from the germline V gene (reference sequence). V trimming: 3 bases; J trimming: 5 bases; junction bases outside the gene matches: 6. The CDR3 has 15 amino acids. CDR3 in DNA: TGTGCCAGTAGTATGGGGACAGGTATGTATCAGCCCCAGCATTTT. Its translation is CASSMGTGMYQPQHF.

This clone has a handful of counts. The gene calls are TRBV9 and TRBJ2-5; no firm D call. V shed 1 base and J shed 3 bases, with 7 bases lying between them. Germline V gives CDR1 SGDLS, CDR2 YYNGEE. This CDR3 has 13 amino acids. The CDR3 bases are TGTGCCAGCAGCGTAACTACCGAAGAGACCCAGTACTTC. It specifies CASSVTTEETQYF.

The V gene is TRBV7-3, the J gene TRBJ2-1; 11 bases agree with TRBD2. CDR3 length equals 20 residues. V was clipped by 1 base and J by 0 bases; unmatched bases: 11. CDR1 SGHTA and CDR2 FQGTGA come from the germline V gene. In DNA form, the CDR3 reads TGTGCCAGCAGCTTAAAGGTAGCGGGGGGGCCCGGTGGCTCCTACAATGAGCAGTTCTTC. Its translation is CASSLKVAGGPGGSYNEQFF.

The V gene is TRBV4-1, the J gene TRBJ2-1; 12 positions agree with TRBD2. CDR1 is MGHRA, CDR2 YSYEKL, per germline. The CDR3 runs 18 residues. V shed 3 bases and J 0 bases; nucleotides not matched to a gene: 6. In DNA form, the CDR3 reads TGCGCCAGCAGCCACGGGACTAGCGGGCCTAGCTCCTACAATGAGCAGTTCTTC. Translated, it gives CASSHGTSGPSSYNEQFF.

The chain links TRBV29-1 to TRBJ1-1; 7 positions match TRBD1. This CDR3 is built from 13 residues. Germline V lookup: CDR1 SQVTM, CDR2 ANQGSEA. Trimming took 4 bases from V and 4 from J; bases not matched to a gene: 6. The CDR3 protein is CSVVFGTATEAFF. DNA of the CDR3: TGCAGCGTTGTTTTCGGGACAGCCACTGAAGCTTTCTTT.

This clone was observed a few times. Distinct nucleotide sequences in the sample also encode this CDR3. The gene calls are TRBV6-5 and TRBJ1-3; tentatively, D is TRBD1 (5 bases). CDR3 length: 14 amino acids. Trimming removed 8 bases from V and 0 bases from J, with 11 bases in between. The germline gives CDR1 MNHEY, CDR2 SVGAGI. The CDR3 bases are TGTGCCAGCCGCAGGGATAGCTCTGGAAACACCATATATTTT. Its translation: CASRRDSSGNTIYF.

This clone was recorded a few times. V gene TRBV27 combines with J gene TRBJ1-4; D is perhaps TRBD1 (5 bases). The V end was cut by 5 bases, the J end by 1 base, with 14 bases between. CDR3 length: 16 amino acids. Germline loops: CDR1 MNHEY, CDR2 SMNVEV (reference sequence). This CDR3 is CASSGAGRGTNEKLFF. The CDR3 DNA is TGTGCCAGCAGTGGGGCCGGGAGGGGAACTAATGAAAAACTGTTTTTT.

The chain recombines TRBV6-5 with TRBJ2-2; 7 nucleotides match TRBD2. Germline V gene sequence: CDR1 MNHEY, CDR2 SVGAGI. The CDR3 spans 15 residues. V dropped 0 bases and J dropped 7; count of bases not matched to a gene: 5. The CDR3 loop reads CASSYSGGPSGELFF. For the CDR3, the DNA is TGTGCCAGCAGTTACTCGGGAGGGCCCAGCGGGGAGCTGTTTTTT.

The J gene is TRBJ1-5, the V gene TRBV6-5; the match to TRBD1 covers 7 bases. CDR1 and CDR2 from the germline V gene are MNHEY and SVGAGI. After removal of 2 bases from V and 6 bases from J, the junction contained 4 bases not matched to a gene. The CDR3 extends over 14 amino acids. The CDR3 region is CASSYDREIQPQHF. The CDR3 region has the DNA TGTGCCAGCAGTTACGACAGGGAGATTCAGCCCCAGCATTTT.

The rearrangement uses TRBV19 and TRBJ1-5, with 7 bases identical to TRBD1. This CDR3 region has 14 residues. Germline V gives CDR1 LNHDA, CDR2 SQIVND (reference sequence). V dropped 8 bases and J dropped 5; count of bases not matched to a gene: 9. The CDR3 bases are TGTGCCAGTCTTCCGGGACAGAGATATCAGCCCCAGCATTTT. Encoded protein: CASLPGQRYQPQHF.

The chain combines TRBV7-2 with TRBJ2-7; possible D gene TRBD1, 6 bases. The V gene's germline CDR1 is SGHTA and CDR2 FQGNSA. The CDR3 is 13 amino acids. Between the trimmed V and J ends, which lost 5 bases and 6 bases, there was a span of 14 bases. CDR3 sequence: CASSPPAGVEQYF. DNA of the CDR3: TGTGCCAGCAGCCCCCCGGCAGGGGTCGAGCAGTACTTC.

The chain is built from TRBV11-2 and TRBJ2-3, with 10 bases fitting TRBD2. V gave up 6 bases and J gave up 3 bases; unmatched junction bases: 6. Per the germline V gene, CDR1 is SGHAT and CDR2 is FQNNGV. This CDR3 region has 15 residues. The CDR3 here is CASRTTSGATDTQYF. DNA for the CDR3: TGTGCCAGCAGGACAACTAGCGGGGCAACAGATACGCAGTATTTT.

The rearrangement joins TRBV25-1 to TRBJ2-3, with D perhaps TRBD2 (7 bases). Trimming shortened V by 8 bases and J by 0 bases, and 15 bases separated the two germline ends. The CDR3 sequence is 15 residues long. Germline V gives CDR1 MGHDK, CDR2 SYGVNS. CDR3 in amino acids: CASGRGTVSTDTQYF. Written as DNA, the CDR3 is TGTGCCAGCGGGAGGGGGACGGTGAGCACAGATACGCAGTATTTT. Supplemented by reference TRBV25-1 and TRBJ2-3, the full variable domain reads EADIYQTPRYLVIGTGKKITLECSQTMGHDKMYWYQQDPGMELHLIHYSYGVNSTEKGDLSSESTVSRIRTEHFPLTLESARPSHTSQYLCASGRGTVSTDTQYFGPGTRLTVL.

The chain employs TRBV5-1 and TRBJ1-5; D is ambiguous. Germline CDR1 reads SGHRS; CDR2 reads YFSETQ. The V end lost 2 bases, the J end lost 5 bases, and 11 bases lay between the germline ends. This CDR3 has 14 amino acids. The CDR3 nucleotides read TGCGCCAGCAGCTTAGAGGGTGGTTATCAGCCCCAGCATTTT. This translates into CASSLEGGYQPQHF.

About this clone itself: Sequence at one end of the junction differs from germline and may be a read error. CDR3 loop: CSSSLDGGGAGDTQYF. The CDR3 DNA follows: TGTTCCAGCAGCTTAGATGGCGGGGGGGCCGGAGATACGCAGTATTTT. The chain combines TRBV7-9 with TRBJ2-3; 9 nucleotides align to TRBD2. Germline CDR1 SEHNR, CDR2 FQNEAQ (reference sequence). CDR3 size: 16 residues.

This clone was found once. The V gene is TRBV19, the J gene TRBJ1-1; D gene unclear. Germline-derived CDR1 and CDR2 are LNHDA and SQIVND (reference sequence). Trimming shortened V by 7 bases and J by 3 bases, and 24 bases separated the two germline ends. The CDR3 runs to 17 residues. CDR3: CASITPLHLSGDTEAFF. CDR3 DNA: TGTGCCAGTATTACTCCGTTGCACCTAAGCGGGGACACTGAAGCTTTCTTT.

This sequence joins TRBV19 and TRBJ1-1; D may be TRBD1 (5 bases). From germline, CDR1 is LNHDA and CDR2 SQIVND (reference sequence). Trimming cost V 6 bases and J 1 base, with 12 bases left between them. The CDR3 is 14 amino acids. The chain's CDR3 is CASSKDGQNTEAFF. The CDR3 DNA reads as TGTGCCAGTAGCAAAGACGGACAGAACACTGAAGCTTTCTTT.

The chain is built from TRBV5-1 and TRBJ1-2; the match to TRBD1 covers 7 bases. Germline assignment: CDR1 SGHRS and CDR2 YFSETQ. The CDR3 sequence is 15 residues long. V was pared by 6 bases and J by 4 bases, with 12 bases of the junction left unmatched. The CDR3 DNA is TGCGCCAGCACCGAAGGGACAGCTTCCGGCTATGGCTACACCTTC. This translates into CASTEGTASGYGYTF.

The V call is TRBV5-4, the J call TRBJ2-7; D perhaps matches TRBD2 (6 bases). There are 14 residues in the CDR3. The V gene lost 0 bases and the J gene lost 4 bases, with 11 bases spanning the gap. CDR1 and CDR2 from the germline V gene are SGHNT and YYREEE (reference sequence). CDR3 sequence: CASSLAGVAYEQYF. Written as DNA, the CDR3 is TGTGCCAGCAGCTTGGCGGGGGTAGCGTACGAGCAGTACTTC.

This clone was seen a few times. V and J are TRBV7-6 and TRBJ2-5; TRBD1 agrees at 10 bases. With the DNA end fitting TRBJ2-7 better, the J assignment may be wrong. Germline V lookup: CDR1 SGHVS, CDR2 FNYEAQ. This CDR3 region has 15 residues. CDR3 residues: CASSPRQGAFGEQYF. The CDR3 nucleotides are TGTGCCAGCAGCCCCAGACAGGGGGCGTTTGGCGAGCAGTACTTC.

The CDR3 here is CASSQNQVELAGLYEQYF. As DNA, the CDR3 is TGTGCCAGCAGCCAAAACCAGGTAGAACTAGCGGGACTATACGAGCAGTACTTC. The V call is TRBV4-2, the J call TRBJ2-7; 10 positions match TRBD2. The CDR3 covers 18 residues. Germline values: CDR1 LGHNA, CDR2 YNFKEQ. V gave up 2 bases and J gave up 4 bases; unmatched junction bases: 14.

The chain recombines TRBV19 with TRBJ2-6; D gene unclear. Germline CDR1 and CDR2: LNHDA and SQIVND (reference sequence). The CDR3 totals 15 residues. Deletions cut 3 bases from V and 4 bases from J, with 10 bases between. The CDR3 coding sequence is TGTGCCAGTAGTATTTCCGCGCGAGGGGCCAACGTCCTGACTTTC. Its protein product is CASSISARGANVLTF.